The entry below gives a single T cell receptor beta chain sequence along with its context. Distinct nucleotide sequences in the sample also encode this CDR3. This specimen belongs to a study of Ad26.COV2.S vaccination and SARS-CoV-2 variants. J was trimmed by 2 bases and V by 6 bases; bases with no gene match: 4. This CDR3 is 12 amino acids long. Germline CDR1 and CDR2: SQVTM and ANQGSEA. Using immunoSEQ multiplex PCR, the repertoire was profiled, and TCRdb retains in-frame clones only, with some absent. The sample holds about 350,000 clones, just over 90% seen once. This clonotype was sampled from a human donor who had recovered from COVID-19. The sample consisted of peripheral blood, taken after recovery from COVID-19. The V and J genes are TRBV29-1 and TRBJ2-7, with 7 positions matching TRBD1. CDR3 sequence: CSVRTGAYEQYF. The DNA of the CDR3 is TGCAGCGTCAGGACAGGAGCCTACGAGCAGTACTTC.